The following is a T cell receptor (beta chain) sequence with its context. This sample was included in a study of T cells in Graves' hyperthyroidism and ophthalmopathy. Diagnosis relied on clinical symptoms, serum thyroxine and TRAb, thyroid ultrasound and orbital computed tomography. Amplified TCR beta CDR3 regions derived from RNA transcripts. The HTBI set primed first-round TCR CDR3 RT-PCR. TCRdb reprocessed the multiplex PCR reads via MiXCR and lists one record per CDR3 protein. The data show 450,000 to 700,000 distinct CDR3 sequences, around 46% seen once. What was sequenced was peripheral blood or thyroid tissue (not recorded which). This receptor was identified in an adult woman with Graves' disease, either hyperthyroidism or ophthalmopathy (not recorded which).

This chain's CDR3 is CASSVDRANSPLHF. In DNA, the CDR3 is TGTGCCAGCAGTGTTGACAGGGCAAATTCACCCCTCCACTTT. The genes are TRBV2 and TRBJ1-6; 7 positions agree with TRBD1. The CDR3 is 14 amino acids. Germline loops: CDR1 SNHLY, CDR2 FYNNEI. V lost 4 bases to trimming and J lost 7 bases; unmatched junction nucleotides: 4.